One sample yielded the 9 T cell receptor beta chains listed below, sequenced in a study of T cell responses to AZD1222 COVID-19 vaccine. TCRdb's copy holds only in-frame clones and misses some; the assay was immunoSEQ multiplex PCR. The profile shows a few hundred thousand clones, more than 85% of them singletons. Sequencing was performed on peripheral blood, taken on day 0 of AZD1222 vaccination. The receptors shown here come from an adult in good health.

The chain links TRBV6-6 to TRBJ2-7, with 9 bases fitting TRBD1. The CDR3 is made up of 15 amino acids. Germline loops: CDR1 MNHNY, CDR2 SVGAGI (reference sequence). Trimming at V came to 2 bases and at J to 4 bases, leaving 6 bases not matched to a gene. The CDR3 nucleotides read TGTGCCAGCAGTTACAATACAGGGGGCGGGTACGAGCAGTACTTC. Its translation is CASSYNTGGGYEQYF.

This clone was observed a single time. V usage is TRBV3-1 (or the pseudogene TRBV3-2) and J usage is TRBJ1-2; D is possibly TRBD1 (5 bases). V was clipped by 0 bases and J by 14 bases, with 10 bases between them. Germline V CDR1 and CDR2: LGHDT, YNNKEL (reference sequence). CDR3 length: 11 amino acids. The CDR3 loop reads CASSQDSGATF. DNA for the CDR3: TGTGCCAGCAGCCAAGATTCCGGGGCTACCTTC.

This chain uses TRBV5-1 with TRBJ2-3; 9 nucleotides match TRBD2. The junction had 6 bases not matched to a gene; V was cut back by 0 bases and J by 4 bases. Germline CDR1 SGHRS, CDR2 YFSETQ. This CDR3 spans 16 amino acids. In DNA, the CDR3 is TGCGCCAGCAGCTTGGAGCGGGGGGCGCCCCCAGATACGCAGTATTTT. Protein product: CASSLERGAPPDTQYF.

This clone was recorded once. The rearrangement joins TRBV10-1 to TRBJ1-2; D remains ambiguous. CDR3 size: 13 residues. Looked up from germline, CDR1 is WNHNN and CDR2 is SYGVQD (reference sequence). The germline V and J ends were trimmed by 2 bases and 0 bases, with 4 bases remaining between them. The CDR3 DNA is TGCGCCAGCAGTGAGGCAGCTAACTATGGCTACACCTTC. It codes for CASSEAANYGYTF.

The chain combines TRBV5-1 with TRBJ2-2; D not resolved. The CDR3 contains 15 residues. Germline CDR1 is SGHRS and CDR2 is YFSETQ. Trimming left V 5 bases short and J 5 bases short, with 16 bases between. CDR3 sequence reads: CASRAGSDWTGELFF. In DNA form, the CDR3 reads TGCGCCAGCAGGGCCGGGTCCGACTGGACCGGGGAGCTGTTTTTT.

The CDR3 DNA sequence: TGTGCCAGCTCACCAAGCGGGGGGAGAGGGGAGCAGTTCTTC. It encodes CASSPSGGRGEQFF. J is TRBJ2-1 and V is TRBV18, with 9 bases matching TRBD2. There are 14 residues in the CDR3. The J segment lost 10 bases and the V segment lost 2 bases, leaving 6 bases of the junction unmatched. CDR1 KGHSH and CDR2 LQKENI come from the germline V gene.

Remarks on this clone: At the DNA level, this CDR3 is encoded by other sequences in the same sample as well. J is TRBJ1-4 and V is TRBV18, with D possibly TRBD1 on 5 matching bases. The V end was cut by 2 bases, the J end by 2 bases, with 9 bases between. The V gene's germline CDR1 is KGHSH and CDR2 LQKENI. This CDR3 has 15 amino acids. The CDR3 DNA sequence: TGTGCCAGCTCACCATTGGAGGGGACTAATGAAAAACTGTTTTTT. Its protein is CASSPLEGTNEKLFF.

As concerns this clone: The sample holds other DNA sequences that translate to the same CDR3. V and J are TRBV19 and TRBJ1-5; 7 nucleotides match TRBD1. Trimming cost V 3 bases and J 5 bases; bases outside gene matches: 1. Germline V lookup: CDR1 LNHDA, CDR2 SQIVND (reference sequence). The CDR3 runs to 13 residues. CDR3 loop: CASSIDRDQPQHF. CDR3 nucleotide sequence: TGTGCCAGTAGTATCGACAGGGATCAGCCCCAGCATTTT.

This CDR3 is CASSMQGSYNEQFF. The CDR3 bases are TGTGCCAGTAGTATGCAGGGGTCCTACAATGAGCAGTTCTTC. This rearrangement joins TRBV19 to TRBJ2-1, with D possibly TRBD1 on 6 matching bases. Trimming took 3 bases from V and 1 from J, leaving 7 bases between them. Germline V gene data show CDR1 as LNHDA and CDR2 as SQIVND (reference sequence). This CDR3 is 14 amino acids long. Looking up the rest from reference TRBV19 and TRBJ2-1 gives the full variable domain: DGGITQSPKYLFRKEGQNVTLSCEQNLNHDAMYWYRQDPGQGLRLIYYSQIVNDFQKGDIAEGYSVSREKKESFPLTVTSAQKNPTAFYLCASSMQGSYNEQFFGPGTRLTVL.